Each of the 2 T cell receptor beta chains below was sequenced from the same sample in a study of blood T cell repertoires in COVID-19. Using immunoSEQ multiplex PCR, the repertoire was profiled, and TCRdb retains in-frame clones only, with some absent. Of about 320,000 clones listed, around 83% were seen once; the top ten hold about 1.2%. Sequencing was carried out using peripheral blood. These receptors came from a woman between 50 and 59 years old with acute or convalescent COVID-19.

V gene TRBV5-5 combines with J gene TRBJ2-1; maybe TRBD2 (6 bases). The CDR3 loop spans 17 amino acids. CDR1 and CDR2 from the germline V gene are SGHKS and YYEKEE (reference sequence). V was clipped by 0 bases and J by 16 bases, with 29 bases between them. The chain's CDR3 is CASSLAGRTDNGMAGFF. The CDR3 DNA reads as TGTGCCAGCAGCTTGGCAGGTAGGACCGACAATGGGATGGCGGGATTCTTC.

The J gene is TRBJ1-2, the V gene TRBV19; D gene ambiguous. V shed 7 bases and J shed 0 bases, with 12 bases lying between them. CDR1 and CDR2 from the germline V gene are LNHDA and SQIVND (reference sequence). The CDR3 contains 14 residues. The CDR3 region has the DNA TGTGCCAGTACGTATGCCTCAGCTAACTATGGCTACACCTTC. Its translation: CASTYASANYGYTF.